This TCR beta chain appears in the sequencing data of a study of shared clonotypes between healthy human individuals. As for the study in general: There were three CD4 naive, three CD4 memory, two CD8 naive and one CD8 memory plates per donor.

The sample holds one count of this clone. No antigen is known for it. Study-wide results and limits: The donor pool, a small one, limited the genetic and exposure-history diversity represented. Between four donors, naive CD4 clonotypes were shared at a level of around 5.1%.

Per the original methods: ImmunoSEQ output held junction-only sequences without quality scores, so filtering differed. This table comes from immunoSEQ multiplex PCR, and its TCRdb copy is limited to in-frame clones, with some not included. The DNA was the basis for D and trimming; V, J and clone size are from that table. Of approximately 2.4 million clones in the sample, approximately 95% were seen once. The sequence came from a man aged 18 to 30 in good health. The sample comprised naive CD4+ T cells sorted from blood. Documented subset: CD45RA+ positively selected.

The CDR3 DNA follows: TGTGCCAGCAGGCCAGCGGGAAGCACAGATACGCAGTATTTT. It encodes CASRPAGSTDTQYF. This sequence joins TRBV27 and TRBJ2-3; 7 bases are a match to TRBD2. Germline V gene lookup returns CDR1 MNHEY and CDR2 SMNVEV (reference sequence). The CDR3 has 14 residues. Germline trimming cut 6 bases from V and 0 bases from J; bases unmatched to any gene: 3.